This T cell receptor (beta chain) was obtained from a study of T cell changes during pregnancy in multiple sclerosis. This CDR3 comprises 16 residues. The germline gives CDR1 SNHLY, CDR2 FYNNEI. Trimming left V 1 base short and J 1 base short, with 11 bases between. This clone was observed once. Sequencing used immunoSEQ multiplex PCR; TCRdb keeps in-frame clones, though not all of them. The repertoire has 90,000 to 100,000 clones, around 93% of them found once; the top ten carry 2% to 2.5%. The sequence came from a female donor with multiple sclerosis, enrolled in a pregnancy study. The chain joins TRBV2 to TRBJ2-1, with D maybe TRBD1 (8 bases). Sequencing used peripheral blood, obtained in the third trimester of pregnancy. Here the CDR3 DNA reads TGTGCCAGCAGTGAAGACAGGGGGGGATCCTACAATGAGCAGTTCTTC. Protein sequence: CASSEDRGGSYNEQFF.